Listed below are T cell receptor beta chains from one sample, sequenced in a study of blood T cell repertoires in COVID-19. Using immunoSEQ multiplex PCR, the repertoire was profiled, and TCRdb retains in-frame clones only, with some absent. Of 150,000 to 160,000 clones in the sample, approximately 80% are singletons; the top ten hold around 32%. The sample comprised peripheral blood. Every receptor here comes from a woman aged 60-75 years with acute or convalescent COVID-19. The CDR3 runs from the conserved cysteine through the conserved F or W. The D gene is left open where the match is weak.

d_call j_call v_call cdr3_nt cdr3_aa
NA TRBJ1-2 TRBV6-5 TGTGCCAGCTCAGAGCCGGGTGGCTACACCTTC CASSEPGGYTF
TRBD2 TRBJ2-1 TRBV6-5 TGTGCCAGCAGATTCAGCGGGGGGGCCTCCAATGAGCAGTTCTTC CASRFSGGASNEQFF
NA TRBJ2-5 TRBV4-1 TGCGCCAGCAGCCTCTTCGCAACGGAAGAGACCCAGTACTTC CASSLFATEETQYF
TRBD1 TRBJ2-2 TRBV2 TGTGCCAGCAGATCACAGGGGTTGGACACCGGGGAGCTGTTTTTT CASRSQGLDTGELFF
TRBD1 TRBJ1-1 TRBV19 TGTGCCAGTAGTATGGGACAGGGGGACACTGAAGCTTTCTTT CASSMGQGDTEAFF
NA TRBJ1-1 TRBV5-4 TGTGCCAGCAGCCCCAGGGTTCCAATGAACACTGAAGCTTTCTTT CASSPRVPMNTEAFF
TRBD1 TRBJ1-6 TRBV3-1/TRBV3-2 TGTGCCAGCAGCTCCGGGACAGGGCATAATTCACCCCTCCACTTT CASSSGTGHNSPLHF
TRBD1 TRBJ1-1 TRBV30 TGTGCCTGGAGTATAGGGACAGGGGGCTTTGAAGCTTTCTTT CAWSIGTGGFEAFF
NA TRBJ1-2 TRBV4-1 TGCGCCAGCAGCCGAAATCACCCGCGGGGAGGCCTTGGAGGCTACACCTTC CASSRNHPRGGLGGYTF
NA TRBJ1-4 TRBV10-1 TGCGCCAGCAGTGCCGGCAGGGCTAATGAAAAACTGTTTTTT CASSAGRANEKLFF
TRBD2 TRBJ2-1 TRBV6-1 TGTGCCAGCAGTAAAGGCCTTAGCGGGGGGGCGATAAATGAGCAGTTCTTC CASSKGLSGGAINEQFF
NA TRBJ1-5 TRBV20-1 TGCAGTGCTAGTGCAGGGGCGTTTGCTCAGCCCCAGCATTTT CSASAGAFAQPQHF
NA TRBJ1-2 TRBV6-5 TGTGCCAGCAGTTACATGGGGGCGAAAAACTATGGCTACACCTTC CASSYMGAKNYGYTF
NA TRBJ1-4 TRBV3-1/TRBV3-2 TGTGCCAGCAGCCATCCCCGGGGGTACACTGAAAAACTGTTTTTT CASSHPRGYTEKLFF
TRBD1 TRBJ1-1 TRBV7-8 TGTGCCAGCAGCCTAAGACAGGGCCTAAACACTGAAGCTTTCTTT CASSLRQGLNTEAFF
NA TRBJ2-3 TRBV30 TGTGCCTGGAGTGTAAGTTGGGGAGGTACGCAGTATTTT CAWSVSWGGTQYF